The 22 T cell receptor beta chains listed next were all sequenced from one sample in a study of blood T cell repertoires in COVID-19. The table came from immunoSEQ multiplex PCR; TCRdb's copy has only in-frame clones and leaves some out. The data show some 87,000 clones, with less than 85% seen just once and approximately 24% held by the top ten. Material for sequencing was peripheral blood. The receptors were gathered from a human donor in a cohort sampled during active COVID-19.

V gene TRBV19 combines with J gene TRBJ2-2; D possibly corresponds to TRBD1 (5 bases). Germline lookup yields CDR1 LNHDA and CDR2 SQIVND (reference sequence). Trimming stripped 10 bases from V and 7 bases from J, with 22 bases between. The CDR3 has 15 amino acids. The CDR3 reads CATQWGRAGNGELFF. CDR3 sequence (DNA): TGTGCCACCCAATGGGGTAGAGCAGGGAACGGGGAGCTGTTTTTT.

The genes are TRBV4-2 and TRBJ2-7; possibly TRBD2 for D (5 bases). Germline loops: CDR1 LGHNA, CDR2 YNFKEQ. The ends were cut back, 2 bases at V and 7 bases at J, with 12 bases in the middle. CDR3 length: 13 amino acids. Here the CDR3 reads CASSQTTRGEQYF. For the CDR3, the DNA is TGTGCCAGCAGCCAAACAACGAGAGGGGAGCAGTACTTC.

The chain has TRBV5-1 and TRBJ2-3, with D tentatively TRBD1 (6 bases). The V end was cut by 1 base, the J end by 4 bases, with 13 bases between. The CDR3 is made up of 15 amino acids. Per germline, CDR1 SGHRS and CDR2 YFSETQ. The CDR3 bases are TGCGCCAGCAGCTTGTTTTCAGGGGCCCCAGATACGCAGTATTTT. This encodes CASSLFSGAPDTQYF. The variable domain in full, with the rest retrieved from reference TRBV5-1 and TRBJ2-3, is KAGVTQTPRYLIKTRGQQVTLSCSPISGHRSVSWYQQTPGQGLQFLFEYFSETQRNKGNFPGRFSGRQFSNSRSEMNVSTLELGDSALYLCASSLFSGAPDTQYFGPGTRLTVL.

The rearrangement links TRBV6-6 to TRBJ2-3; 9 nucleotides agree with TRBD2. The CDR3 totals 15 residues. Germline trimming cut 4 bases from V and 3 bases from J; bases unmatched to any gene: 5. CDR1 and CDR2 from the germline V gene are MNHNY and SVGAGI (reference sequence). CDR3 residues: CASSSERGVTDTQYF. In DNA form, the CDR3 reads TGTGCCAGCAGTTCGGAGCGGGGGGTGACAGATACGCAGTATTTT.

This chain links TRBV27 with TRBJ2-1; no definite D call. Trimming stripped 5 bases from V and 4 bases from J, with 18 bases between. From germline, CDR1 is MNHEY and CDR2 SMNVEV (reference sequence). The CDR3 is made up of 16 amino acids. CDR3 sequence reads: CASSKEWRSVYNEQFF. CDR3 DNA sequence: TGTGCCAGCAGTAAAGAATGGCGGTCTGTTTACAATGAGCAGTTCTTC.

The gene calls are TRBV13 and TRBJ1-1; no firm D call. There are 14 residues in the CDR3. Trimming pared 5 bases from V and 0 bases from J, leaving 10 bases between. The germline CDR1 and CDR2 sequences are PRHDT and FYEKMQ (reference sequence). The chain's CDR3 is CASSGRVLNTEAFF. The CDR3 coding sequence is TGTGCCAGCAGCGGCCGGGTCCTGAACACTGAAGCTTTCTTT.

This clone was observed a few times. The chain carries TRBV5-8 and TRBJ2-5; 9 bases align to TRBD1. There are 15 residues in the CDR3. V shed 6 bases, J shed 1 base, and the junction held 7 bases outside the gene matches. Germline CDR1 is SGHTS and CDR2 is YDEGEE. DNA for the CDR3: TGTGCCAGCATCTACCGGACAGGGGCCCAAGAGACCCAGTACTTC. It is translated as CASIYRTGAQETQYF.

The rearrangement uses TRBV5-1 and TRBJ2-7; 11 bases map to TRBD2. Germline CDR1 and CDR2: SGHRS and YFSETQ. CDR3 length: 16 residues. V dropped 1 base and J dropped 6; count of bases not matched to a gene: 9. The CDR3 DNA sequence: TGCGCCAGCAGCTTGCCAGCCTTAGCGGGAGGGGGCGAGCAGTACTTC. This gives the protein CASSLPALAGGGEQYF.

The chain employs TRBV24-1 and TRBJ2-1, with TRBD2 matching 8 bases. This CDR3 is 13 amino acids long. After removal of 11 bases from V and 4 bases from J, the junction contained 6 bases not matched to a gene. Germline V gives CDR1 KGHDR, CDR2 SFDVKD. This CDR3 is CAITTSDYNEQFF. The DNA of the CDR3 is TGTGCCATAACGACTAGCGATTACAATGAGCAGTTCTTC.

The chain carries TRBV3-1 (or the pseudogene TRBV3-2) and TRBJ2-3; TRBD2 matches 8 bases. Germline V gene data show CDR1 as LGHDT and CDR2 as YNNKEL (reference sequence). The CDR3 runs 17 residues. The junction had 11 bases not matched to a gene; V was cut back by 0 bases and J by 6 bases. As DNA, the CDR3 is TGTGCCAGCAGCCAAGAACGCCTAGCGGGCCGGGGGGATACGCAGTATTTT. Amino acid sequence: CASSQERLAGRGDTQYF.

The chain joins TRBV7-2 to TRBJ2-7; 10 bases are a match to TRBD2. V shed 1 base, J shed 2 bases, and the junction held 5 bases outside the gene matches. Germline-derived CDR1 and CDR2 are SGHTA and FQGNSA. The CDR3 length is 16 residues. CDR3 loop: CASSLGSGGSTYEQYF. In DNA form, the CDR3 reads TGTGCCAGCAGCTTAGGTAGCGGGGGGTCTACCTACGAGCAGTACTTC.

The rearrangement uses TRBV15 and TRBJ2-6; TRBD2 agrees at 8 bases. This CDR3 has 19 amino acids. Germline trimming cut 1 base from V and 1 base from J; bases unmatched to any gene: 9. The germline V gene encodes CDR1 LNHNV and CDR2 YYDKDF (reference sequence). CDR3 coding DNA: TGTGCCACCAGCAGAGGTCCAACGGGAGGGACTTCTGGGGCCAACGTCCTGACTTTC. Its translation is CATSRGPTGGTSGANVLTF. Complete variable domain (other parts from reference TRBV15 and TRBJ2-6): DAMVIQNPRYQVTQFGKPVTLSCSQTLNHNVMYWYQQKSSQAPKLLFHYYDKDFNNEADTPDNFQSRRPNTSFCFLDIRSPGLGDTAMYLCATSRGPTGGTSGANVLTFGAGSRLTVL.

V and J are TRBV6-5 and TRBJ1-3; weak D call: TRBD1 (6 bases). V was clipped by 4 bases and J by 6 bases, with 10 bases between them. The CDR3 extends over 13 amino acids. Germline V CDR1 and CDR2: MNHEY, SVGAGI. The CDR3 protein is CASSFSGENTIYF. CDR3 bases: TGTGCCAGCAGTTTTTCAGGGGAAAACACCATATATTTT.

J is TRBJ2-2 and V is TRBV5-1; 7 nucleotides align to TRBD1. Germline assignment: CDR1 SGHRS and CDR2 YFSETQ. The CDR3 contains 17 residues. Germline trimming cut 0 bases from V and 1 base from J; bases unmatched to any gene: 6. The CDR3 loop reads CASSLAPTGMNTGELFF. The CDR3 DNA is TGCGCCAGCAGCTTGGCCCCGACAGGGATGAACACCGGGGAGCTGTTTTTT.

This clone was found many times. CDR3 sequence: CASSYPEIDQPQHF. Here the CDR3 DNA reads TGTGCCAGCAGTTACCCCGAGATCGATCAGCCCCAGCATTTT. The rearrangement links TRBV6-6 to TRBJ1-5; D remains unclear. The V gene lost 2 bases and the J gene lost 5 bases, with 10 bases spanning the gap. Germline loops: CDR1 MNHNY, CDR2 SVGAGI (reference sequence). This CDR3 comprises 14 residues.

The rearrangement joins TRBV6-4 to TRBJ2-3, with 8 bases fitting TRBD1. CDR1 and CDR2 (germline): MRHNA, SNTAGT. The CDR3 sequence is 16 residues long. With V trimmed by 0 bases and J by 3 bases, 5 bases remained unmatched. In DNA form, the CDR3 reads TGTGCCAGCAGTGACTCTCCGGGACAGGCAACAGATACGCAGTATTTT. The encoded protein is CASSDSPGQATDTQYF.

V is TRBV29-1 and J is TRBJ2-2; D possibly corresponds to TRBD1 (6 bases). Deletions cut 6 bases from V and 4 bases from J, with 15 bases between. This CDR3 comprises 14 residues. In germline, CDR1 is SQVTM, CDR2 ANQGSEA. The chain's CDR3 is CSVRTVLPTGELFF. The CDR3, as DNA: TGCAGCGTGAGGACAGTCCTTCCCACCGGGGAGCTGTTTTTT.

This chain uses TRBV6-5 with TRBJ1-3; TRBD1 matches at 7 bases. This CDR3 comprises 13 residues. Looked up from germline, CDR1 is MNHEY and CDR2 is SVGAGI. V lost 7 bases and J lost 8; bases outside the gene matches: 8. The DNA for the CDR3 is TGTGCCAGCACCTACCAGGGGACAGACACCATATATTTT. Translating gives CASTYQGTDTIYF.

The V call is TRBV13, the J call TRBJ2-4; TRBD2 aligns across 13 bases. This CDR3 has 16 amino acids. The germline V gene has CDR1 PRHDT and CDR2 FYEKMQ (reference sequence). V lost 5 bases to trimming and J lost 8 bases; unmatched junction nucleotides: 9. The CDR3 DNA reads as TGTGCCAGCAGCCCCCGGACTAGCGGGGGCGGGGACATTCAGTACTTC. This gives the protein CASSPRTSGGGDIQYF.

The chain links TRBV7-9 to TRBJ2-7; D ambiguous. The V and J ends lost 4 bases and 3 bases respectively, with 10 bases between them. CDR3 length: 13 residues. Germline values: CDR1 SEHNR, CDR2 FQNEAQ (reference sequence). CDR3 region: CASSSIYFYEQYF. The CDR3, as DNA: TGTGCCAGCAGCTCTATTTACTTCTACGAGCAGTACTTC.

This sequence joins TRBV7-9 and TRBJ2-1; the D is unclear. CDR3 length equals 11 residues. The germline gives CDR1 SEHNR, CDR2 FQNEAQ (reference sequence). Deletions cut 4 bases from V and 5 bases from J, with 3 bases between. In DNA form, the CDR3 reads TGTGCCAGCAGCTCAGACAATGAGCAGTTCTTC. This encodes CASSSDNEQFF.

The V call is TRBV5-4, the J call TRBJ2-3; D remains unclear. This CDR3 has 13 amino acids. Trimming left V 1 base short and J 2 bases short, with 5 bases between. CDR1 and CDR2 from the germline V gene are SGHNT and YYREEE (reference sequence). The CDR3 spells CASSLSYTDTQYF. The CDR3 bases are TGTGCCAGCAGCTTGAGCTACACAGATACGCAGTATTTT.